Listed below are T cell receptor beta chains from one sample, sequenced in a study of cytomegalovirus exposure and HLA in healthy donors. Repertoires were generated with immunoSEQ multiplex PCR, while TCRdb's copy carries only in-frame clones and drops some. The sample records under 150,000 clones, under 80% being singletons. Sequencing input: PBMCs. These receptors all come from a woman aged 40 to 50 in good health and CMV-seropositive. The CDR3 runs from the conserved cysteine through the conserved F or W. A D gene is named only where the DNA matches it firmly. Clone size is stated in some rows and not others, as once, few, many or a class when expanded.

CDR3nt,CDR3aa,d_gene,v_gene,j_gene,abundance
TGTGCCAGCAGTGAGGTGGACAGGGGGCTGGAGCAGTATTTT,CASSEVDRGLEQYF,TRBD1,TRBV6-1,TRBJ2-3,.
TGTGCCAGCTCACCAGAGGGGGTTTTTGGCTACACCTTC,CASSPEGVFGYTF,.,TRBV18,TRBJ1-2,.
TGTGCCAGCAGCGCCTCCCCACTAGCGGGAACCCAAGAGACCCAGTACTTC,CASSASPLAGTQETQYF,TRBD2,TRBV9,TRBJ2-5,.
TGTGCCAGCTCACCGGCGCCTAGCGGGAACGAGCAGTACTTC,CASSPAPSGNEQYF,TRBD2,TRBV18,TRBJ2-7,.
TGTGCCAGCAGCTTCACAGGCGCACCCCTCCACTTT,CASSFTGAPLHF,.,TRBV7-9,TRBJ1-6,.
TGTGCCAGCAGTCCCCCCGGAGCTACCGAAGCTTTCTTT,CASSPPGATEAFF,.,TRBV27,TRBJ1-1,.
TGTGCCAGCAGCAAAGAGAGGGCACCGAACACTGAAGCTTTCTTT,CASSKERAPNTEAFF,.,TRBV21-1,TRBJ1-1,.
TGTGCCAGCAGTTTAATCGGGGGCAATCAGCCCCAGCATTTT,CASSLIGGNQPQHF,.,TRBV2,TRBJ1-5,.
TGTGCCAGCAGCTTAGCGAGTTTGCGGGAATGGGCTTTCTTT,CASSLASLREWAFF,.,TRBV7-9,TRBJ1-1,.
TGCGCCAGCAGCTTGGGTAGAGCTAGCGGGAGTTTTGAGCAGTTCTTC,CASSLGRASGSFEQFF,TRBD2,TRBV5-1,TRBJ2-1,.
TGTGCCACCAGCACGCGTTTCGAGGGGGAGGGGGAGGTCTACAATGAGCAGTTCTTC,CATSTRFEGEGEVYNEQFF,.,TRBV15,TRBJ2-1,.
TGTGCCAGCAGCGGGACTAGCGGGGGGCTAAACACCGGGGAGCTGTTTTTT,CASSGTSGGLNTGELFF,TRBD2,TRBV7-2,TRBJ2-2,once
TGTGCCATCAGTGTCGATAATTCACCCCTCCACTTT,CAISVDNSPLHF,.,TRBV10-3,TRBJ1-6,.
TGTGCCAGCAGCGGCGCACTAGGGTTGAACACTGAAGCTTTCTTT,CASSGALGLNTEAFF,.,TRBV9,TRBJ1-1,.
TGTGCCAGCAGCTTAGGAGGGAACACTGAAGCTTTCTTT,CASSLGGNTEAFF,.,TRBV11-1,TRBJ1-1,.
TGTGCCAGCAGTTCTGCGGCGGGGCGGAACTACGAGCAGTACTTC,CASSSAAGRNYEQYF,.,TRBV27,TRBJ2-7,.
TGTGCCAGCAGTTTAAAGTGGACAGCCAACTATGGCTACACCTTC,CASSLKWTANYGYTF,.,TRBV27,TRBJ1-2,.
TGCAGCGTGCTAAGAGCGGGGGGGGTCGACGAGCAGTACTTC,CSVLRAGGVDEQYF,TRBD2,TRBV29-1,TRBJ2-7,.
TGTGCCACGGGACTTTATAATTCACCCCTCCACTTT,CATGLYNSPLHF,.,TRBV30,TRBJ1-6,few
TGTGCCAGCAGCCCAGCAGGGAGGGGTTTCGAAAAACTGTTTTTT,CASSPAGRGFEKLFF,.,TRBV5-5,TRBJ1-4,.
TGTGCCAGCAGTCAGGATTCAAACTATGGCTACACCTTC,CASSQDSNYGYTF,.,TRBV2,TRBJ1-2,once
TGCGCCAGCAGCTTATCCGGGACAGGGAACACTGAAGCTTTCTTT,CASSLSGTGNTEAFF,TRBD1,TRBV5-1,TRBJ1-1,once
TGTGCTAGTTCCCCCGGACAGGAACTTTTTTCTCCCTACGAGCAGTACTTC,CASSPGQELFSPYEQYF,TRBD1,TRBV12-5,TRBJ2-7,.
TGTGCTAGCAGCTTCTCCGGGAGAGGAGAGACCCAGTACTTC,CASSFSGRGETQYF,.,TRBV7-7,TRBJ2-5,.
TGTGCCAGCAGTGAAGCGCTTCCACCGACAGGGCGGCGGAATGAGCAGTTCTTC,CASSEALPPTGRRNEQFF,TRBD1,TRBV6-1,TRBJ2-1,.
TGTGCCAGCAGCGTTACCGGGACTAACTACGAGCAGTACTTC,CASSVTGTNYEQYF,TRBD2,TRBV9,TRBJ2-7,.
TGTGCCAGCAGCGTAGAAGGGACACAGTTCTTC,CASSVEGTQFF,.,TRBV9,TRBJ2-1,.
TGCGCCAGCAGCCAAGGGACACGTAATAATTCACCCCTCCACTTT,CASSQGTRNNSPLHF,.,TRBV4-3,TRBJ1-6,.
TGTTCCAGCAGCGGGAGATCAGAGACCCAGTACTTC,CSSSGRSETQYF,TRBD2,TRBV7-9,TRBJ2-5,.
TGTGCCAGCAGCTCGGTCTCGAATTCACCCCTCCACTTT,CASSSVSNSPLHF,.,TRBV7-8,TRBJ1-6,few
TGTGCCAGCAGCAGCTTACCCTACGAGCAGTACTTC,CASSSLPYEQYF,.,TRBV7-9,TRBJ2-7,.
TGTGCCAGCAGTGTACCCTCGTGGGGGACAGAGACCTACAATGAGCAGTTCTTC,CASSVPSWGTETYNEQFF,TRBD1,TRBV6-1,TRBJ2-1,.
TGTGCCAGCAGCGTAGGTGAAAGTAGCTCCTACAATGAGCAGTTCTTC,CASSVGESSSYNEQFF,.,TRBV9,TRBJ2-1,.
TGTGCCAGCAGGACGGGACAGAGCAACACTGAAGCTTTCTTT,CASRTGQSNTEAFF,TRBD1,TRBV6-1,TRBJ1-1,.
TGTGCCAGCAGCTTCGGGACAGGGGCCACAGATACGCAGTATTTT,CASSFGTGATDTQYF,TRBD1,TRBV5-1,TRBJ2-3,.
TGTGCCAGCAGCGCCTTGACAGGGGCGAATGAGCAGTTCTTC,CASSALTGANEQFF,TRBD1,TRBV9,TRBJ2-1,.
TGTGCCAGCAGCTTAGATCGGACTAGCGGGAGGGGGGCAACCTACGAGCAGTACTTC,CASSLDRTSGRGATYEQYF,TRBD2,TRBV11-3,TRBJ2-7,few
TGTGCCAGCAGCCCCCTAGCGGGAGCCTACAATGAGCAGTTCTTC,CASSPLAGAYNEQFF,TRBD2,TRBV2,TRBJ2-1,.
TGTGCCAGCAGTTACTCGTCCAGGACTAGGGGCTACACCTTC,CASSYSSRTRGYTF,.,TRBV6-5,TRBJ1-2,.
TGTGCCAGCAGCACGACCGGGACAGATACGCAGTATTTT,CASSTTGTDTQYF,.,TRBV9,TRBJ2-3,.
TGTGCCAGCAGCAAAGAGGGCAGGGACGAGCAGTACTTC,CASSKEGRDEQYF,.,TRBV21-1,TRBJ2-7,.
TGCGCCAGCAGCCAAGGGGGACAGGTAACCTACGAGCAGTACTTC,CASSQGGQVTYEQYF,TRBD1,TRBV4-1,TRBJ2-7,.
TGTGCCAGCAGTGACTTAGTGGCGGAGCCGAACACTGAAGCTTTCTTT,CASSDLVAEPNTEAFF,.,TRBV6-4,TRBJ1-1,.
TGTGCCAGCAGCCCCCAGGGGCCCATACGCTCTGGGGCCAACGTCCTGACTTTC,CASSPQGPIRSGANVLTF,.,TRBV7-2,TRBJ2-6,.
TGTGCCAGCAGTTTATGGGCGGGAGCCCGCGAGCAGTACTTC,CASSLWAGAREQYF,TRBD2,TRBV28,TRBJ2-7,.
TGTGCCAGCAGCTTACAGGCATTGAACACTGAAGCTTTCTTT,CASSLQALNTEAFF,.,TRBV7-2,TRBJ1-1,.
TGTGCCAGCAGCATAGCGGGGGCCGGGGACATTCAGTACTTC,CASSIAGAGDIQYF,TRBD2,TRBV5-4,TRBJ2-4,few
TGTGCCAGCAGGCCCCCGGAGGCCACCGGGGAGCTGTTTTTT,CASRPPEATGELFF,.,TRBV6-6,TRBJ2-2,few
TGTGCCAGCAGCCCTCCCGGAGCGAGGGCCTACAATGAGCAGTTCTTC,CASSPPGARAYNEQFF,.,TRBV7-3,TRBJ2-1,.
TGTGCCAGCAGCTACCATACTAGCGGGGGAACCTACGAGCAGTACTTC,CASSYHTSGGTYEQYF,TRBD2,TRBV4-2,TRBJ2-7,.